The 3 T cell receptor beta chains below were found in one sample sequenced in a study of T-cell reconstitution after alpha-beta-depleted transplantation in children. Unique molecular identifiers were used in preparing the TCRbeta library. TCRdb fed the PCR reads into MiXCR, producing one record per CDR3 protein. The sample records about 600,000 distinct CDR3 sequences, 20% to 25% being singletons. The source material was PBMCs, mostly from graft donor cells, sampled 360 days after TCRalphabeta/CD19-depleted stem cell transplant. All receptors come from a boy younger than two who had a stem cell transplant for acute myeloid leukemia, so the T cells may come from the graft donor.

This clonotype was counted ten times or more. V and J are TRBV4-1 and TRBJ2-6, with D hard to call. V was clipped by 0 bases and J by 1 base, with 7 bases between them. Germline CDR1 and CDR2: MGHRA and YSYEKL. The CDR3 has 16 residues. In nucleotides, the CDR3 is TGCGCCAGCAGCCAAGAGGGGATTTCTGGGGCCAACGTCCTGACTTTC. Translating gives CASSQEGISGANVLTF.

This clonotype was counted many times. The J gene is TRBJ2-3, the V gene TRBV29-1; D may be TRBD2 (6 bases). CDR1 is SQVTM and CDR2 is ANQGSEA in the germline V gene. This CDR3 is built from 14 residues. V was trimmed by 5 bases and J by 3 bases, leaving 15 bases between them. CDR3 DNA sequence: TGCAGCGTTTCTATCGTTGGAGGGACAGATACGCAGTATTTT. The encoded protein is CSVSIVGGTDTQYF.

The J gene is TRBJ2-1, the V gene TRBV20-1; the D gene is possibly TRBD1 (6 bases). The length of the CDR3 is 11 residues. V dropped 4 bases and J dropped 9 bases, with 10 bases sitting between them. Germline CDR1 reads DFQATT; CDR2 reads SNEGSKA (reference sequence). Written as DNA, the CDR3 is TGCAGTGCTACCACAGGGAGTGAGCAGTTCTTC. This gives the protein CSATTGSEQFF.